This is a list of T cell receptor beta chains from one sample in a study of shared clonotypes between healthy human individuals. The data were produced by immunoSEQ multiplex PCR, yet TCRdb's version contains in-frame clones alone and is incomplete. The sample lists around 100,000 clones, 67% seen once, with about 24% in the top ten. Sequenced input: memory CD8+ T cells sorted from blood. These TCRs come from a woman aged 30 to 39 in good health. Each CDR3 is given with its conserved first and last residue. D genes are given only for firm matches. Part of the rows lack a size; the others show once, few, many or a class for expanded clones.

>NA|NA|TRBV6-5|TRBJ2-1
TGTGCCAGCAGTCTCACACTAACCACCTACAATGAGCAGTTCTTC
CASSLTLTTYNEQFF
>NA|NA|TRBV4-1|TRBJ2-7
TGCGCCAGCAGCCAAGTATGGAGATACGAGCAGTACTTC
CASSQVWRYEQYF
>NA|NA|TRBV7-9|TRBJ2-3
TGTGCCAGCAGCCTCAGCACAGATACGCAGTATTTT
CASSLSTDTQYF
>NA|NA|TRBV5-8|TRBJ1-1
TGTGCCAGCAGCCTGAAAGGGAATCTGAACACTGAAGCTTTCTTT
CASSLKGNLNTEAFF
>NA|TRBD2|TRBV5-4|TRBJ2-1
TGTGCCAGCAGACCGGGACTAGCGGACGACAATGAGCAGTTCTTC
CASRPGLADDNEQFF
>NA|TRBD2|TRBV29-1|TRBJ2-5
TGCAGCGTTGAAGAAAGCCTAGCGGGCGCGCAAGAGACCCAGTACTTC
CSVEESLAGAQETQYF
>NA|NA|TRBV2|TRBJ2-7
TGTGCCAGCAGTGAAAAGGGGTATCCCTACGAGCAGTACTTC
CASSEKGYPYEQYF
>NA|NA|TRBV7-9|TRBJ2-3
TGTGCCAGCAGCTTAGGAGGGTACACAGATACGCAGTATTTT
CASSLGGYTDTQYF
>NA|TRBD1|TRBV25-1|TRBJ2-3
TGTGCCAGCAGTTCAAAGGGTGGGGACAGGGGCACAGATACGCAGTATTTT
CASSSKGGDRGTDTQYF
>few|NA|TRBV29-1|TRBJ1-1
TGCAGCGTTGGGGGAGCGAATTTTAGGGGGACTGAAGCTTTCTTT
CSVGGANFRGTEAFF
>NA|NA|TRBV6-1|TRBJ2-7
TGTGCCAGCAGTGAAGCGCTTCGCGGGATAGCCTACGAGCAGTACTTC
CASSEALRGIAYEQYF
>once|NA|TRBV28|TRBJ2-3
TGTGCCAGCAGTTTTTTTCCCTTTTGGGAGAAGCGGACGCAGTATTTT
CASSFFPFWEKRTQYF
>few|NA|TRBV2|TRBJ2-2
TGTGCCAGCAGTGAAGGAGCAGGCCCGAACACCGGGGAGCTGTTTTTT
CASSEGAGPNTGELFF
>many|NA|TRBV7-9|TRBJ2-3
TGTGCCAGCAGAATCGACTCGATCCTGGAGCAGTATTTT
CASRIDSILEQYF
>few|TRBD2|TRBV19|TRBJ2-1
TGTGCCAGTAGTCCCGGGCGAGGGACTAGCGGGAGAAATGAGCAGTTCTTC
CASSPGRGTSGRNEQFF
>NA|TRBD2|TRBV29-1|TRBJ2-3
TGCAGCGTTGAGGGGGGACTAGCGGATACGCAGTATTTT
CSVEGGLADTQYF
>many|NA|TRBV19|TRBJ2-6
TGTGCCAGTAGTATTGGGGACGGCTCTGGGGCCAACGTCCTGACTTTC
CASSIGDGSGANVLTF